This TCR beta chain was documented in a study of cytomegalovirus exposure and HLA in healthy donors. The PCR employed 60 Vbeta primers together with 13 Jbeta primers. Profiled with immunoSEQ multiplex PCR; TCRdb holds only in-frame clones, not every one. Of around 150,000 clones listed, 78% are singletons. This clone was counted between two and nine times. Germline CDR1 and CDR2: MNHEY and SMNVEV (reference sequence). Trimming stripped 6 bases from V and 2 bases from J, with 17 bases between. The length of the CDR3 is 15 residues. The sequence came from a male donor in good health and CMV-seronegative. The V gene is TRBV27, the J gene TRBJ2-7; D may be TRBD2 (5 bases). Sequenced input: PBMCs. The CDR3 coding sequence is TGTGCCAGCAGCATAACGGGGAGAGGGCCCTACGAGCAGTACTTC. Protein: CASSITGRGPYEQYF.